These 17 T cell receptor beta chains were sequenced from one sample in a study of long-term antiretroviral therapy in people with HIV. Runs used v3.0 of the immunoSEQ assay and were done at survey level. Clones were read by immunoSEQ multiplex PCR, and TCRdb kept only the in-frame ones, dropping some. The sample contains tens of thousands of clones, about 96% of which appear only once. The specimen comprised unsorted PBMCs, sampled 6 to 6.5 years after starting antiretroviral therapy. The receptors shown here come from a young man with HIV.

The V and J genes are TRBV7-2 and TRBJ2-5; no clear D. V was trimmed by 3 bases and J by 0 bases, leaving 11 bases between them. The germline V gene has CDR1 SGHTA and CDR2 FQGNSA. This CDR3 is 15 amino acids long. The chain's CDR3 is CASSFMGSDQETQYF. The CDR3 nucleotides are TGTGCCAGCAGCTTTATGGGGTCAGACCAAGAGACCCAGTACTTC.

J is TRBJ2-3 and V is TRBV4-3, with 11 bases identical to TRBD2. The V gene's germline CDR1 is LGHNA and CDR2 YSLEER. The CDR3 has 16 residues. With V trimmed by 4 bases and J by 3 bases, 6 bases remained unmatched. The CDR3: CASSPTSGSATDTQYF. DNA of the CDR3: TGCGCCAGCAGCCCTACTAGCGGGAGTGCAACAGATACGCAGTATTTT.

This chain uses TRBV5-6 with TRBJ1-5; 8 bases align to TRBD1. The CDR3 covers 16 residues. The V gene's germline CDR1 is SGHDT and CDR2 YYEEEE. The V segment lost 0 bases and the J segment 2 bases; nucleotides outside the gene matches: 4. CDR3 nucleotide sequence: TGTGCCAGCAGCTTGGCCAGGGGGCCAGGCAATCAGCCCCAGCATTTT. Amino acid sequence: CASSLARGPGNQPQHF.

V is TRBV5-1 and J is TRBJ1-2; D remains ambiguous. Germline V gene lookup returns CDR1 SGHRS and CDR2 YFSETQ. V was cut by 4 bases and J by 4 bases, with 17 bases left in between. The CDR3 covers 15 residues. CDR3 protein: CASSVRRSLFYGYTF. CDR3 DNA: TGCGCCAGCAGCGTGCGACGGAGCCTTTTCTATGGCTACACCTTC.

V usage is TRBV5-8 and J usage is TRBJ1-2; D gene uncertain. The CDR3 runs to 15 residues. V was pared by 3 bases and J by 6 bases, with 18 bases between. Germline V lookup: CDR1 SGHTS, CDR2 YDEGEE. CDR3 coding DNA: TGTGCCAGCAGCTCCGCCTGGAGAACGCCTGATGGCTACACCTTC. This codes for CASSSAWRTPDGYTF.

The CDR3 here is CASSHSSNYGYTF. CDR3 nucleotides: TGTGCCAGCAGTCATTCGAGCAACTATGGCTACACCTTC. The chain joins TRBV6-1 to TRBJ1-2; no clear D gene. The CDR3 loop spans 13 amino acids. Per germline, CDR1 MNHNS and CDR2 SASEGT. Trimming removed 5 bases from V and 2 bases from J, with 9 bases in between.

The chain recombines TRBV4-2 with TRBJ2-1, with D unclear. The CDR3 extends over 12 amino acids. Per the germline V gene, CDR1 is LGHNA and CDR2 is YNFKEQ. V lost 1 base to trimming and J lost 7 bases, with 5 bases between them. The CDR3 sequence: CASSQGLNEQFF. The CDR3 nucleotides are TGTGCCAGCAGCCAAGGCCTAAATGAGCAGTTCTTC.

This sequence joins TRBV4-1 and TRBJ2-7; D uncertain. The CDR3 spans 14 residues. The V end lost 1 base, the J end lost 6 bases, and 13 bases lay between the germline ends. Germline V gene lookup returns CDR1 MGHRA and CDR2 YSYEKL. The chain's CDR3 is CASSQANKQFEQYF. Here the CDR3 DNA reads TGCGCCAGCAGCCAAGCAAACAAACAGTTCGAGCAGTACTTC.

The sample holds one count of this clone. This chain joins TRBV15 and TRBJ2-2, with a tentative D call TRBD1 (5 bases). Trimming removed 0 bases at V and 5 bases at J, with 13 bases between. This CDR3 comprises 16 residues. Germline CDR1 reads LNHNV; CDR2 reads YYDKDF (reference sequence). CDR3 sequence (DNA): TGTGCCACCAGCAGAGATAATAGGGGATTGACCGGGGAGCTGTTTTTT. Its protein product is CATSRDNRGLTGELFF. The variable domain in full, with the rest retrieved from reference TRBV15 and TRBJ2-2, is DAMVIQNPRYQVTQFGKPVTLSCSQTLNHNVMYWYQQKSSQAPKLLFHYYDKDFNNEADTPDNFQSRRPNTSFCFLDIRSPGLGDTAMYLCATSRDNRGLTGELFFGEGSRLTVL.

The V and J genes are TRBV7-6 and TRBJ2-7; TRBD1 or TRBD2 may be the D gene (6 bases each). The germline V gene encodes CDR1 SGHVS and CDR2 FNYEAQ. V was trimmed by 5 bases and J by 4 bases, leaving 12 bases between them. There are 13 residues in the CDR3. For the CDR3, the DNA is TGTGCCAGCAGCAGCCGGGGGCTGTACGAGCAGTACTTC. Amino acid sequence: CASSSRGLYEQYF.

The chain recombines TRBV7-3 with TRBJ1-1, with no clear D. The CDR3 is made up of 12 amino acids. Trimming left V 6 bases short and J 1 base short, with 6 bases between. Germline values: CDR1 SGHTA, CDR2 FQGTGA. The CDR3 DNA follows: TGTGCCAGCAGGGACTCGAACACTGAAGCTTTCTTT. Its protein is CASRDSNTEAFF. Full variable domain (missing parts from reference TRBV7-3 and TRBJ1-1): GAGVSQTPSNKVTEKGKYVELRCDPISGHTALYWYRQSLGQGPEFLIYFQGTGAADDSGLPNDRFFAVRPEGSVSTLKIQRTERGDSAVYLCASRDSNTEAFFGQGTRLTVV.

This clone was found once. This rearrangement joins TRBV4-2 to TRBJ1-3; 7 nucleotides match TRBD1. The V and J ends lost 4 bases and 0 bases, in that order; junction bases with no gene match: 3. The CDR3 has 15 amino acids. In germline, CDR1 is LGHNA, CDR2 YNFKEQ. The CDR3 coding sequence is TGTGCCAGCAGCCCCCGGGACAGCTCTGGAAACACCATATATTTT. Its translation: CASSPRDSSGNTIYF.

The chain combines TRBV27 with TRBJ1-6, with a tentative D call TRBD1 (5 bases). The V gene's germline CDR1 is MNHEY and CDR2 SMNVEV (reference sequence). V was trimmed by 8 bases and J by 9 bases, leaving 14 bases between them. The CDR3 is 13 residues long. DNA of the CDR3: TGTGCCAGCCGAGAGGGGCTATTTTCACCCCTCCACTTT. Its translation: CASREGLFSPLHF.

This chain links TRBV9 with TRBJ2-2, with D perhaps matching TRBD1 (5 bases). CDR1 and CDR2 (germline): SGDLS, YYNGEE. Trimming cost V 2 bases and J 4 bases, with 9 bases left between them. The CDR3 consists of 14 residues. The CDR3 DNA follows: TGTGCCAGCAGCGTTACAGGAACCACCGGGGAGCTGTTTTTT. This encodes CASSVTGTTGELFF.

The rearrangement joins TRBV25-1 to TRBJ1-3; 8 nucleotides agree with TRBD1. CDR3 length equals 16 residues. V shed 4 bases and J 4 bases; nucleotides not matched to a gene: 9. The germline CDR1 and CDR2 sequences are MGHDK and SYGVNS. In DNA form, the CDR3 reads TGTGCCAGCAGTGTCGGACAGGGAATAAGGGGAAACACCATATATTTT. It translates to CASSVGQGIRGNTIYF.

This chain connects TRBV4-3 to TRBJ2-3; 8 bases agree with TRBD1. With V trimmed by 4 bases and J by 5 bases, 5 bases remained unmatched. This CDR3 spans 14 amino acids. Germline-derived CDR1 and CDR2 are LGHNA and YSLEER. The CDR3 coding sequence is TGCGCCAGCAGCCGGAGGACAGGGCAAGATACGCAGTATTTT. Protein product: CASSRRTGQDTQYF.

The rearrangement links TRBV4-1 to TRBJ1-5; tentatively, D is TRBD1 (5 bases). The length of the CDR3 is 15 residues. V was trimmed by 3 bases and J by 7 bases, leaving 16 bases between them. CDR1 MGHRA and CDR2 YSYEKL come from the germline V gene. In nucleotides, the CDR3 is TGCGCCAGCAGCCAGGCGGGCCGGGGCCTCCAGCCCCAGCATTTT. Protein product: CASSQAGRGLQPQHF.